The present T cell receptor (beta chain) was sequenced within a study of CD8+ T cells in alopecia areata. As regards this clone: Its antigen is still unknown.

Study observations and caveats: One nonresponder leaves baseline CD8+ expansion's link to response uncertain.

Germline CDR1 and CDR2: MGHRA and YSYEKL. The CDR3 loop spans 13 amino acids. V lost 1 base to trimming and J lost 3 bases, with 7 bases between them. Extraction and reverse transcription of RNA yielded cDNA as the sequencing template. The protocol was immunoSEQ multiplex PCR, while the TCRdb copy is restricted to in-frame clones and leaves out a portion. The table records roughly 99,000 clones, roughly 84% of them present only once. Treatment noted: oral pan-JAK inhibitor, 5-10 mg twice daily. This receptor was obtained from a human donor with alopecia areata. The V gene is TRBV4-1, the J gene TRBJ2-7; perhaps TRBD2 as D (5 bases). The sequencing here drew on CD8+ T cells sorted from blood, taken at week 24, from a patient treated with tofacitinib. This CDR3 reads CASSQGGNYEQYF. For the CDR3, the DNA is TGCGCCAGCAGCCAAGGAGGGAACTACGAGCAGTACTTC.